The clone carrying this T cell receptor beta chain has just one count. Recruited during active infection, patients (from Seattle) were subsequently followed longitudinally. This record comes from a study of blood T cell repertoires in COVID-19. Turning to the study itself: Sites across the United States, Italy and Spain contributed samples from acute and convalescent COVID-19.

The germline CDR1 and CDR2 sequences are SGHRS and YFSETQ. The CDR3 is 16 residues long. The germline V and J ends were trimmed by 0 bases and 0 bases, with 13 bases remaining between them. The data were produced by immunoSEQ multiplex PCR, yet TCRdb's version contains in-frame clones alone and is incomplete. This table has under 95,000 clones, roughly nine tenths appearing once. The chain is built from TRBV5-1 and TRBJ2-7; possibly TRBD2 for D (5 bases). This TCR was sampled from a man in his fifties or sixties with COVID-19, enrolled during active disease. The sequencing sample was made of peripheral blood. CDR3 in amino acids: CASSLGSGTPSYEQYV. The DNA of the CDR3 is TGCGCCAGCAGCTTGGGCAGCGGAACACCCTCCTACGAGCAGTACGTC.